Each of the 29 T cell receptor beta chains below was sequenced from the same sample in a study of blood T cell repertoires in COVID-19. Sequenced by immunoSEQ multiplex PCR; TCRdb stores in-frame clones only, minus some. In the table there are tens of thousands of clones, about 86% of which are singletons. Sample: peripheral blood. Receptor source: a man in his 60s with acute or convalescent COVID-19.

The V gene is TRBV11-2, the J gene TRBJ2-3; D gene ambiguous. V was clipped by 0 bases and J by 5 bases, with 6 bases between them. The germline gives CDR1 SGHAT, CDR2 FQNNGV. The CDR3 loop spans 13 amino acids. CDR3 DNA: TGTGCCAGCAGCTTAGATCGACTAGATACGCAGTATTTT. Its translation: CASSLDRLDTQYF.

This chain's CDR3 is CAWSDGQNTEAFF. In DNA, the CDR3 is TGTGCCTGGAGTGACGGACAGAACACTGAAGCTTTCTTT. The chain is built from TRBV30 and TRBJ1-1; possibly TRBD1 for D (5 bases). The V gene's germline CDR1 is GTSNPN and CDR2 SVGIG (reference sequence). The CDR3 runs to 13 residues. Trimming removed 1 base from V and 1 base from J, with 7 bases in between. Drawing the rest from reference TRBV30 and TRBJ1-1, the complete variable domain is SQTIHQWPATLVQPVGSPLSLECTVEGTSNPNLYWYRQAAGRGLQLLFYSVGIGQISSEVPQNLSASRPQDRQFILSSKKLLLSDSGFYLCAWSDGQNTEAFFGQGTRLTVV.

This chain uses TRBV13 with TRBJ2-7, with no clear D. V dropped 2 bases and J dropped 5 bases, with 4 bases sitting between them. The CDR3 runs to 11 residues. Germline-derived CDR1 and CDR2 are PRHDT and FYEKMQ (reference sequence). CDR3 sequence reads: CASSLLNEQYF. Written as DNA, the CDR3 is TGTGCCAGCAGCTTACTAAACGAGCAGTACTTC. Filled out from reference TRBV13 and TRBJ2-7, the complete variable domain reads AAGVIQSPRHLIKEKRETATLKCYPIPRHDTVYWYQQGPGQDPQFLISFYEKMQSDKGSIPDRFSAQQFSDYHSELNMSSLELGDSALYFCASSLLNEQYFGPGTRLTVT.

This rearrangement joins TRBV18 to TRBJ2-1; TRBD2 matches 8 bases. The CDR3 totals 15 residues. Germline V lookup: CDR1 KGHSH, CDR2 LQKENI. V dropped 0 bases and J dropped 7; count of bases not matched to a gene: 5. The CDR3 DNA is TGTGCCAGCTCACCACCCAGCGGGAGATCAAATGAGCAGTTCTTC. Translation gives CASSPPSGRSNEQFF.

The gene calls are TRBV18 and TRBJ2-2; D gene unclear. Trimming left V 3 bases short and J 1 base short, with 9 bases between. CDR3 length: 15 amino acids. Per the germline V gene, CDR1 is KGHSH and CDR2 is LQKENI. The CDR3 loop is CASSPGQENTGELFF. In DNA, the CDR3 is TGTGCCAGCTCACCGGGTCAGGAGAACACCGGGGAGCTGTTTTTT. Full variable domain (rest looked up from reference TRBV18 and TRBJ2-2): NAGVMQNPRHLVRRRGQEARLRCSPMKGHSHVYWYRQLPEEGLKFMVYLQKENIIDESGMPKERFSAEFPKEGPSILRIQQVVRGDSAAYFCASSPGQENTGELFFGEGSRLTVL.

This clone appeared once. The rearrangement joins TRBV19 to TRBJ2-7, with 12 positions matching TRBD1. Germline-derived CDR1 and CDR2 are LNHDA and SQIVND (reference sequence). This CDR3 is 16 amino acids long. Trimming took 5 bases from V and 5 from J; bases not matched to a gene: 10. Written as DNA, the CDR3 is TGTGCCAGTAGTGCGACCGCCGGGACAGGGGGCCACGAGCAGTACTTC. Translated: CASSATAGTGGHEQYF. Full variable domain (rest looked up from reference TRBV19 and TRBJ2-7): DGGITQSPKYLFRKEGQNVTLSCEQNLNHDAMYWYRQDPGQGLRLIYYSQIVNDFQKGDIAEGYSVSREKKESFPLTVTSAQKNPTAFYLCASSATAGTGGHEQYFGPGTRLTVT.

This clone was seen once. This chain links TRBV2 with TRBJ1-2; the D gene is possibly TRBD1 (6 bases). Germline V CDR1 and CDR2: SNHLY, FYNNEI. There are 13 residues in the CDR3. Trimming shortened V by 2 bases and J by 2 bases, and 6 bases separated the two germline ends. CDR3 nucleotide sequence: TGTGCCAGCAGTGAAACAGGGAACTATGGCTACACCTTC. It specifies CASSETGNYGYTF.

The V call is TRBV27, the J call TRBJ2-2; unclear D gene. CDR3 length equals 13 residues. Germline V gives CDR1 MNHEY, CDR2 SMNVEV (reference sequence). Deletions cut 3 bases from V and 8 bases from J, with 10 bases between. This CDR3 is CASSFFGLGELFF. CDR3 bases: TGTGCCAGCAGTTTTTTCGGTCTTGGGGAGCTGTTTTTT.

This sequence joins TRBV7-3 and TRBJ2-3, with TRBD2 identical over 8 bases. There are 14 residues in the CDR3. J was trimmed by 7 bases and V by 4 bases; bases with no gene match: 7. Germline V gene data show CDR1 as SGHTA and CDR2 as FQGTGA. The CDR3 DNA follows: TGTGCCAGCAGCTCCGGACTAGCCCCGAATACGCAGTATTTT. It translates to CASSSGLAPNTQYF.

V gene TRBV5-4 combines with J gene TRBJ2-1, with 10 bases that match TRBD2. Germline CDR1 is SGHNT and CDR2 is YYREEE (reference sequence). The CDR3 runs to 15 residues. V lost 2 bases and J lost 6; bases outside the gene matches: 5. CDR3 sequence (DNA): TGTGCCAGCAGCTTCCCCGGGACTAGCGTCAATGAGCAGTTCTTC. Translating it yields CASSFPGTSVNEQFF.

CDR3 loop: CATSRGTSGHGGETQYF. As DNA, the CDR3 is TGTGCCACCAGCAGAGGCACCAGCGGACATGGGGGGGAGACCCAGTACTTC. The gene calls are TRBV15 and TRBJ2-5; the D gene is possibly TRBD2 (6 bases). The length of the CDR3 is 17 residues. Germline V gene data show CDR1 as LNHNV and CDR2 as YYDKDF (reference sequence). Trimming cost V 1 base and J 5 bases, with 20 bases left between them.

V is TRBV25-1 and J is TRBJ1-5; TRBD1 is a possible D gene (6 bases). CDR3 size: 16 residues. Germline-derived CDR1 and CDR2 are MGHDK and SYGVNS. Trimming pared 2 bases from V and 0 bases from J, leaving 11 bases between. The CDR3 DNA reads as TGTGCCAGCAGTGAAGAGGGGGTGGGTAGCAATCAGCCCCAGCATTTT. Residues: CASSEEGVGSNQPQHF.

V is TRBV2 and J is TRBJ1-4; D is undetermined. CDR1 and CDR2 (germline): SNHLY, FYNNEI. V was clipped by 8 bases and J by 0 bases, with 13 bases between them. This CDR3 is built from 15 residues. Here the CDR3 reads CASVSDDATNEKLFF. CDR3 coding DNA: TGTGCCAGCGTGAGCGACGATGCAACTAATGAAAAACTGTTTTTT.

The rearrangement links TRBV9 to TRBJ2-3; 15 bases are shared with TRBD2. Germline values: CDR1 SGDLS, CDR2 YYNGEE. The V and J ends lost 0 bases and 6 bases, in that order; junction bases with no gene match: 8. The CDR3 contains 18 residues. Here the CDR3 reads CASSVAGLAGGGSDTQYF. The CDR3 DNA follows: TGTGCCAGCAGCGTAGCGGGACTAGCGGGAGGAGGTTCCGATACGCAGTATTTT.

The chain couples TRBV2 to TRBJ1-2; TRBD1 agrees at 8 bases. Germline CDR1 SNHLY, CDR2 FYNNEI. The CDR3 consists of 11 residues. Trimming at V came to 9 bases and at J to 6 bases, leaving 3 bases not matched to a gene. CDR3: CARTGVDGYTF. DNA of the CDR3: TGTGCCAGGACAGGGGTGGATGGCTACACCTTC.

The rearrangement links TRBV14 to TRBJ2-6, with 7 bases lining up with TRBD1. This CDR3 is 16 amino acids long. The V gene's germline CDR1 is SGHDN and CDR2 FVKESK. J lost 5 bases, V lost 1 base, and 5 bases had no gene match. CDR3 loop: CASSQGGGNRANVLTF. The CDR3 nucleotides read TGTGCCAGCAGCCAAGGAGGGGGCAATAGGGCCAACGTCCTGACTTTC.

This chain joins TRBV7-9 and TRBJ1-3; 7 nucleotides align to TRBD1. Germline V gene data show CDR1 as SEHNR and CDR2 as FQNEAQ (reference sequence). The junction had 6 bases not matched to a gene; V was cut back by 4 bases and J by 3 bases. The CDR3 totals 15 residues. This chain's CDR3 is CASSSADRDGNTIYF. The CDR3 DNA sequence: TGTGCCAGCAGCTCGGCTGACAGGGATGGAAACACCATATATTTT.

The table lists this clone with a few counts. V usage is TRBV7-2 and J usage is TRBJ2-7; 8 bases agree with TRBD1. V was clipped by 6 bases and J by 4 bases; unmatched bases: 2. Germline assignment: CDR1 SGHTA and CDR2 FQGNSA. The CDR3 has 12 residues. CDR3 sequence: CASSWDRYEQYF. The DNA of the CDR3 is TGTGCCAGCAGTTGGGACAGGTACGAGCAGTACTTC.

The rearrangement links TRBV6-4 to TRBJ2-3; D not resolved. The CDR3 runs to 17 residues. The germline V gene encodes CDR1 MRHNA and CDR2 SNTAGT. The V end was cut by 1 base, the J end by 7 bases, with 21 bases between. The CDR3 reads CASSDWASPYLRHTQYF. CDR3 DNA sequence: TGTGCCAGCAGTGACTGGGCAAGCCCTTATCTTCGGCATACGCAGTATTTT.

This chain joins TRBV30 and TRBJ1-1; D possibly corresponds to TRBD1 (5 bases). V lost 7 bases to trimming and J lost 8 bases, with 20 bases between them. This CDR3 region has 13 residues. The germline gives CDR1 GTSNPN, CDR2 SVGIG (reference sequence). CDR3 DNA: TGTGCCTTCCAGGAGCACGGGGGATTAGAAGCTTTCTTT. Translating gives CAFQEHGGLEAFF.

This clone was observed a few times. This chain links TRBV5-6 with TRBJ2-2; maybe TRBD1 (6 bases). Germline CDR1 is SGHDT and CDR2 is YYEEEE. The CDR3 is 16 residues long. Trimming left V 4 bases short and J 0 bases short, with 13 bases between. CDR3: CASSPGADANTGELFF. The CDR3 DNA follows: TGTGCCAGCAGCCCAGGGGCGGACGCGAACACCGGGGAGCTGTTTTTT.

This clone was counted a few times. CDR3 nucleotides: TGTGCCAGCAGCTTGGTTGGGCAGGGTTGGGAAGGCTACACCTTC. It encodes CASSLVGQGWEGYTF. The chain is built from TRBV7-8 and TRBJ1-2; D perhaps matches TRBD1 (5 bases). The CDR3 is 15 amino acids. Germline CDR1 is SGHVS and CDR2 is FQNEAQ. Trimming pared 3 bases from V and 8 bases from J, leaving 19 bases between.

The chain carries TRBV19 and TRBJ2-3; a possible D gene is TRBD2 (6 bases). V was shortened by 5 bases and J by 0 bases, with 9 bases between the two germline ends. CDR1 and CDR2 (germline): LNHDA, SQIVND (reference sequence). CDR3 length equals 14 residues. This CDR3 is CASSAGTSTDTQYF. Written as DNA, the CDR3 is TGTGCCAGTAGTGCCGGGACTAGCACAGATACGCAGTATTTT.

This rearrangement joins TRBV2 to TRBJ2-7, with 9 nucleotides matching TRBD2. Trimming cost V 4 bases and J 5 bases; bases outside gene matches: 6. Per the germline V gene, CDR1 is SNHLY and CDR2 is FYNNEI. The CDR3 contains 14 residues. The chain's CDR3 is CASSGSLAGNEQYF. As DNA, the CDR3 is TGTGCCAGCAGTGGAAGCCTAGCGGGAAACGAGCAGTACTTC.

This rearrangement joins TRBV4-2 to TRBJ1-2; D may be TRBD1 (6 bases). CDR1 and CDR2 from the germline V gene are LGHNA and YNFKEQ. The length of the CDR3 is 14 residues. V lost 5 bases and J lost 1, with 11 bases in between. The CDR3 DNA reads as TGTGCCAGCAGCATCGGACAGAGTAACTATGGCTACACCTTC. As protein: CASSIGQSNYGYTF.

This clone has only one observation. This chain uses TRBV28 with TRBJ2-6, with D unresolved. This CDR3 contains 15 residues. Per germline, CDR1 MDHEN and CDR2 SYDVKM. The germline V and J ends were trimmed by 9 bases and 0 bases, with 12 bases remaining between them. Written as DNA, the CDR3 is TGTGCCAGTAGCTCGGCCCTCTCTGGGGCCAACGTCCTGACTTTC. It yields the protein CASSSALSGANVLTF. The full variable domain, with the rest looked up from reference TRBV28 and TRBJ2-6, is DVKVTQSSRYLVKRTGEKVFLECVQDMDHENMFWYRQDPGLGLRLIYFSYDVKMKEKGDIPEGYSVSREKKERFSLILESASTNQTSMYLCASSSALSGANVLTFGAGSRLTVL.

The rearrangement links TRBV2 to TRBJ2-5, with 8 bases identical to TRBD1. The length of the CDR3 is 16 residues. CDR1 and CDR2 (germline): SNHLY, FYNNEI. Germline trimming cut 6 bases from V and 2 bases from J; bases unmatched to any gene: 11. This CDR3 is CASSGTGGRWQETQYF. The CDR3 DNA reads TGTGCCAGCAGCGGAACAGGGGGTAGGTGGCAAGAGACCCAGTACTTC.

The CDR3 region has the DNA TGTGCCAGCAGTGAATCCGGCGGGCCTTACTATGGCTACACCTTC. Translating gives CASSESGGPYYGYTF. The rearrangement links TRBV6-1 to TRBJ1-2; no clear D. CDR1 and CDR2 (germline): MNHNS, SASEGT. The CDR3 runs 15 residues. The V gene lost 2 bases and the J gene lost 3 bases, with 13 bases spanning the gap.

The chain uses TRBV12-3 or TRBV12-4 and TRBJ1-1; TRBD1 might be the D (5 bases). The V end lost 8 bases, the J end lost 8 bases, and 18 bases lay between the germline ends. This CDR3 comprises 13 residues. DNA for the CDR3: TGTGCCAGCCTCTCCCCGCAGGGTAACGAAGCTTTCTTT. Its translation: CASLSPQGNEAFF.